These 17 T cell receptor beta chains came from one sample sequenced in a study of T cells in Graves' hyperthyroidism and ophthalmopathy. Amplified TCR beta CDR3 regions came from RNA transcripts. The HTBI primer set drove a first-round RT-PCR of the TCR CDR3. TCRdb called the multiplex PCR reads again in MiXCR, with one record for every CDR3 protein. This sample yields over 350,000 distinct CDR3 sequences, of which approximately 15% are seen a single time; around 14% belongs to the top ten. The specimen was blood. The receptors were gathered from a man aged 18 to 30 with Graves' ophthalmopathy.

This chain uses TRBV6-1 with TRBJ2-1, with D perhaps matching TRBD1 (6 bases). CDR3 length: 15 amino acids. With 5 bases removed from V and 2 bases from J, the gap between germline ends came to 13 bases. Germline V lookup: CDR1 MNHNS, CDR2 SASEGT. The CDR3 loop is CASSRSGTTYNEQFF. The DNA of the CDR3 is TGTGCCAGCAGTCGCTCCGGGACAACCTACAATGAGCAGTTCTTC.

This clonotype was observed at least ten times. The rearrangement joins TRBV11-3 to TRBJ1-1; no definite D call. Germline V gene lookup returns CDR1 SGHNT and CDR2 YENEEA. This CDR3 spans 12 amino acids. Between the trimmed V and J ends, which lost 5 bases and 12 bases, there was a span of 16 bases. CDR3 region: CASSPGPGSPFF. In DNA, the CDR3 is TGTGCCAGCAGCCCCGGGCCGGGGAGCCCTTTCTTT.

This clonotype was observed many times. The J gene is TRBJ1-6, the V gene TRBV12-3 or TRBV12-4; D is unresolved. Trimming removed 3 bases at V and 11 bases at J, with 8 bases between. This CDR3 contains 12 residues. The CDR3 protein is CASSLSRPPLHF. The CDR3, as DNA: TGTGCCAGCAGTTTGAGCCGGCCACCCCTCCACTTT.

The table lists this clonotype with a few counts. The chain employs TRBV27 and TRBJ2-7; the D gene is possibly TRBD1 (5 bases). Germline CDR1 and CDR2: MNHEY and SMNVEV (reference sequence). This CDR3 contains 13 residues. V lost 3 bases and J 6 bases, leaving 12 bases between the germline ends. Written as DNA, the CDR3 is TGTGCCAGCAGTTTGAAGGGGCTGGCCGAGCAGTACTTC. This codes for CASSLKGLAEQYF.

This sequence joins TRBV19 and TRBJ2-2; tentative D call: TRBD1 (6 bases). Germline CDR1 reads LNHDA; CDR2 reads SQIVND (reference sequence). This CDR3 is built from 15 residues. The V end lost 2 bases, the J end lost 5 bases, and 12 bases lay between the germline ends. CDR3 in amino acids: CASSIMGRGTGELFF. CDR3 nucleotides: TGTGCCAGTAGTATAATGGGCAGGGGTACCGGGGAGCTGTTTTTT. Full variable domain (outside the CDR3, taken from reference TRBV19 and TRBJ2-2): DGGITQSPKYLFRKEGQNVTLSCEQNLNHDAMYWYRQDPGQGLRLIYYSQIVNDFQKGDIAEGYSVSREKKESFPLTVTSAQKNPTAFYLCASSIMGRGTGELFFGEGSRLTVL.

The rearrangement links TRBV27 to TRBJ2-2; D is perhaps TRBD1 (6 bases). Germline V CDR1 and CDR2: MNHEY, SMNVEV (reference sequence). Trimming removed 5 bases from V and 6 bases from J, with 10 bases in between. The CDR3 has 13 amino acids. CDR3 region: CASSIPGAGELFF. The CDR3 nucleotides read TGTGCCAGCAGTATCCCAGGGGCCGGGGAGCTGTTTTTT.

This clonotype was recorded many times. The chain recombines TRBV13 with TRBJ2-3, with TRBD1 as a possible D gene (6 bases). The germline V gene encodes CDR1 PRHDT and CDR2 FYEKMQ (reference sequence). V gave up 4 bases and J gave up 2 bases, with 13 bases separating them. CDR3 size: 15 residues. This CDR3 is CASSSRTDYTDTQYF. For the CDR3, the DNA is TGTGCCAGCAGCTCCCGGACAGACTACACAGATACGCAGTATTTT.

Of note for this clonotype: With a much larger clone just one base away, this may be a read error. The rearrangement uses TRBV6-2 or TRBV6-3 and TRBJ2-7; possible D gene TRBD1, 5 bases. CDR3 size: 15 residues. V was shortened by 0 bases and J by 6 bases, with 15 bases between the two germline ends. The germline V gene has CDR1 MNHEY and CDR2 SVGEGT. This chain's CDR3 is CASSYSKGALREQYF. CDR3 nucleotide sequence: TGTGCCAGCAGTTACTCGAAAGGGGCATTACGCGAGCAGTACTTC.

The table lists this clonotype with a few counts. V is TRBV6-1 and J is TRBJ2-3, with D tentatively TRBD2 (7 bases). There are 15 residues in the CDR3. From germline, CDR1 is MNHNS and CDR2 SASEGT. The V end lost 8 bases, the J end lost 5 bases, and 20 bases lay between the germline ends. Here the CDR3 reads CASLGQRGPEDTQYF. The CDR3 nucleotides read TGTGCCAGCCTCGGACAGCGGGGTCCCGAAGATACGCAGTATTTT.

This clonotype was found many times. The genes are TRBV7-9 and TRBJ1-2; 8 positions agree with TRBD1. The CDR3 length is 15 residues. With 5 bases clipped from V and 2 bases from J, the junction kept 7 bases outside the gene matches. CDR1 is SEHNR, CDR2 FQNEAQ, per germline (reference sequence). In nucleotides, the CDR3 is TGTGCCAGCAGCCGGACGGGACAGGCCAACTATGGCTACACCTTC. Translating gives CASSRTGQANYGYTF.

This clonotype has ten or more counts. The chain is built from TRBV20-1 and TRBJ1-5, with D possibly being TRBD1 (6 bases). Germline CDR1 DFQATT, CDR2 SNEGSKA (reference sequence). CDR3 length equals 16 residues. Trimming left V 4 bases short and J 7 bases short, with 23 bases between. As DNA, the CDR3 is TGCAGTGCTAAGTGGTCCTCCGGGACACTCAAACAGCCCCAGCATTTT. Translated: CSAKWSSGTLKQPQHF.

This CDR3 reads CASSQEGQGDAYNSPLHF. The CDR3, as DNA: TGCGCCAGCAGCCAAGAAGGGCAGGGGGACGCCTATAATTCACCCCTCCACTTT. This chain uses TRBV4-1 with TRBJ1-6; TRBD1 agrees at 7 bases. The CDR3 length is 18 residues. V shed 0 bases, J shed 2 bases, and the junction held 7 bases outside the gene matches. In germline, CDR1 is MGHRA, CDR2 YSYEKL.

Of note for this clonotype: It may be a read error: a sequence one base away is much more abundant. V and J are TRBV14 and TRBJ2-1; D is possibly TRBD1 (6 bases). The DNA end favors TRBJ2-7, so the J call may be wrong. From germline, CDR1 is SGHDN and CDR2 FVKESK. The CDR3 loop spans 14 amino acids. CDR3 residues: CASSRGQFYNEQYF. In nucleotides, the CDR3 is TGTGCCAGCAGCCGCGGACAGTTCTACAATGAGCAGTACTTC.

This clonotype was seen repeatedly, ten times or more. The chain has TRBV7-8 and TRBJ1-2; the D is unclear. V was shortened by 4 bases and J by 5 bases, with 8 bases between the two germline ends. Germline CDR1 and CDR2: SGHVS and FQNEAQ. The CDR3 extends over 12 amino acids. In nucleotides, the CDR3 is TGTGCCAGCAGCTACGACTTATATGGCTACACCTTC. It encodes CASSYDLYGYTF.

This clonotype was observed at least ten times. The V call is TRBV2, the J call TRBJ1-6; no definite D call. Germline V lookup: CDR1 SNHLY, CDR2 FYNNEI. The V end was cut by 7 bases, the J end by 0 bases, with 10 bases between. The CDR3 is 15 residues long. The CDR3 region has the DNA TGTGCCAGCAATGCCGGGAGCTCCTATAATTCACCCCTCCACTTT. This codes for CASNAGSSYNSPLHF. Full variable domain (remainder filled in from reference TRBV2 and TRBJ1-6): EPEVTQTPSHQVTQMGQEVILRCVPISNHLYFYWYRQILGQKVEFLVSFYNNEISEKSEIFDDQFSVERPDGSNFTLKIRSTKLEDSAMYFCASNAGSSYNSPLHFGNGTRLTVT.

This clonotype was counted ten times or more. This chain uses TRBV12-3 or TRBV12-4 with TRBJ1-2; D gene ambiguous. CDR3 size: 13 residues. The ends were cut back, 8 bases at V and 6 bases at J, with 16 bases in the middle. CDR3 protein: CASRRLQEDGYTF. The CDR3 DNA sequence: TGTGCCAGCCGTAGACTGCAGGAGGATGGCTACACCTTC.

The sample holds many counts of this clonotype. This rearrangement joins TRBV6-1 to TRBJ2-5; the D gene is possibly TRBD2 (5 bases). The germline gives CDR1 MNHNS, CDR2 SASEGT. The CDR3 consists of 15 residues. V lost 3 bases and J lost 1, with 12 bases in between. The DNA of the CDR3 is TGTGCCAGCAGTGAGGGGAGTAGGCTCCAAGAGACCCAGTACTTC. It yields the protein CASSEGSRLQETQYF.